The sequence of this TCR beta chain was determined in a study of T cell responses to AZD1222 COVID-19 vaccine. The study's findings and limits: Repertoires were obtained only post-peak T cell response. There were mostly white British donors and more females than males, and clonal diversity was possibly underestimated.

Remarks on this clone: Its cognate antigen is unknown.

The repertoire was sequenced with immunoSEQ multiplex PCR; TCRdb's copy has only in-frame clones and lacks some. The repertoire holds about 180,000 clones, with around nine tenths as singletons. J was trimmed by 1 base and V by 1 base; bases with no gene match: 13. This CDR3 has 20 residues. CDR1 and CDR2 from the germline V gene are LGHNA and YNFKEQ. The clonotype was recovered from an adult who received the AZD1222 COVID-19 vaccine. V is TRBV4-2 and J is TRBJ2-4, with 10 positions matching TRBD2. This material consisted of peripheral blood, taken 28 days after the second AZD1222 dose. The CDR3 coding sequence is TGTGCCAGCAGCCAAGTGTGGGAGCGGGGGGGCCCTGGGGCCAAAAACATTCAGTACTTC. Its protein is CASSQVWERGGPGAKNIQYF.